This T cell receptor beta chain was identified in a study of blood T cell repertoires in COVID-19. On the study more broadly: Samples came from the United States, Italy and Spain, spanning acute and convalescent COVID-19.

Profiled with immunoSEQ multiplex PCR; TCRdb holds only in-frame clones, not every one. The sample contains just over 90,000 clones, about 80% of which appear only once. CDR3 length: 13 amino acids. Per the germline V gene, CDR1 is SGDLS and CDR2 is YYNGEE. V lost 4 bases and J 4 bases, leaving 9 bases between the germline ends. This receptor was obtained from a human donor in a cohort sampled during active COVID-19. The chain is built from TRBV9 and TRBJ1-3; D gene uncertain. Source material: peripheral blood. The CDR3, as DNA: TGTGCCAGCAGCCCCGCTACCGGAAACACCATATATTTT. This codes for CASSPATGNTIYF.